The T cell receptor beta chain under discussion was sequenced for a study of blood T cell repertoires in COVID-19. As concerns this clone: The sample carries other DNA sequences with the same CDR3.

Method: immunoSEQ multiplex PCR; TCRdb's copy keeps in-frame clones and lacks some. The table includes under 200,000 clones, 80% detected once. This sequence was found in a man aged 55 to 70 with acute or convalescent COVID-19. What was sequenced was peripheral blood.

CDR3 sequence (DNA): TGTGCCAGCAGCGTAGGCCAGGGAAGCACTGAAGCTTTCTTT. Protein product: CASSVGQGSTEAFF. This chain joins TRBV9 and TRBJ1-1; D might be TRBD1 (5 bases). The CDR3 is 14 amino acids. The V end was cut by 0 bases, the J end by 4 bases, with 10 bases between. In germline, CDR1 is SGDLS, CDR2 YYNGEE.